This TCR beta chain was recorded in a study of T cell repertoires in ileal Crohn's disease. Looking at the study overall: Every patient was operated on for stricturing (roughly 61%) or penetrating (approximately 39%) complications. Thiopurines (fewer than 12) or anti-TNF agents (roughly 18) were given postoperatively to about half. General study points: Active smokers at surgery had more clonal expansions than non-smokers.

For this clone: The target antigen is unknown.

Included were adult ileal or ileocolonic Crohn's patients indicated for ileocolonic resection. The V gene's germline CDR1 is SGHTA and CDR2 FQGNSA. V was pared by 5 bases and J by 1 base, with 8 bases between. This CDR3 spans 13 amino acids. Here immunoSEQ multiplex PCR was the method, and the copy in TCRdb shows in-frame clones only, minus some. Of about 16,000 clones in the sample, around 88% were seen once. The rearrangement uses TRBV7-2 and TRBJ2-5, with D unresolved. This TCR came from an adult with Crohn's disease. The sequencing input was ileal tissue. CDR3 nucleotide sequence: TGTGCCAGCAGCCCAAGCGCCCAAGAGACCCAGTACTTC. Encoded protein: CASSPSAQETQYF.